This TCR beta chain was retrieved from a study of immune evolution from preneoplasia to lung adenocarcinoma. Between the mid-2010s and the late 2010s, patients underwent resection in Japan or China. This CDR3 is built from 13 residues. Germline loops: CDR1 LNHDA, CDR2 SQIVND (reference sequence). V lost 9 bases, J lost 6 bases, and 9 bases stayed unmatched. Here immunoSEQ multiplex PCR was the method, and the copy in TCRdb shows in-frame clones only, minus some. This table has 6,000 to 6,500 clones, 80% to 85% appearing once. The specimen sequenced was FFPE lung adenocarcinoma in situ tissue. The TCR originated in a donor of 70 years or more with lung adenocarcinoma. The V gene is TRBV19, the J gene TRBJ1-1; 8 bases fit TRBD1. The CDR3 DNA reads TGTGCCAGCTCTGGACAGGGATTTTCTGAAGCTTTCTTT. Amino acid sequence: CASSGQGFSEAFF.